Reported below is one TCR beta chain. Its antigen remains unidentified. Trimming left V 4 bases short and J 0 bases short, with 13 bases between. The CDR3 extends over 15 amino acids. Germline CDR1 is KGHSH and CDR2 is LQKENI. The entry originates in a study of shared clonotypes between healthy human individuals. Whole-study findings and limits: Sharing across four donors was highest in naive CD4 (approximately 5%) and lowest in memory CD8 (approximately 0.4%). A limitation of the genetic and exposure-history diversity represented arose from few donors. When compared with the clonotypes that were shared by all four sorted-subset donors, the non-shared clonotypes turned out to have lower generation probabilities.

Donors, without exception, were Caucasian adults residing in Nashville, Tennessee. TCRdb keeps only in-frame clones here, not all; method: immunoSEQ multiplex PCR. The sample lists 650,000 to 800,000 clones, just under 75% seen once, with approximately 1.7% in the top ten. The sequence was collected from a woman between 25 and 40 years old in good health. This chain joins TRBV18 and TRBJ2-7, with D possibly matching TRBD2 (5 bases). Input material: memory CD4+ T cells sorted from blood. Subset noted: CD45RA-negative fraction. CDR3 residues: CASSRERAYSYEQYF. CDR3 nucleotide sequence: TGTGCCAGCTCACGGGAGAGGGCCTACTCCTACGAGCAGTACTTC.